This T cell receptor (beta chain) was captured in a study of Graves' ophthalmopathy and Graves' hyperthyroidism. The study recruited hyperthyroidism patients aged 18 to 65 who were newly diagnosed, under 2 months' duration. Researchers took RNA transcripts and amplified TCR beta CDR3 regions from them. Second-round multiplex PCR came after first-round RT-PCR with HTBI primers. Using its own MiXCR run on the multiplex PCR reads, TCRdb lists one record per CDR3 protein. Here the sample spans over a million distinct CDR3 sequences, about 40% being singletons. With 0 bases removed from V and 1 base from J, the gap between germline ends came to 4 bases. This CDR3 has 13 residues. The V gene's germline CDR1 is SGHTA and CDR2 FQGTGA. This clonotype came up many times.

This sequence joins TRBV7-3 and TRBJ2-7; D is unclear. The material sequenced was peripheral blood or thyroid tissue (not recorded which). The sequence came from an adult man with Graves' hyperthyroidism. This CDR3 is CASSLTPSYEQYF. The DNA for the CDR3 is TGTGCCAGCAGCTTAACCCCATCCTACGAGCAGTACTTC.